The 5 T cell receptor beta chains reported below all come from one sample, sequenced in a study of somatic mutations in cytotoxic T cells in rheumatoid arthritis. Generated by immunoSEQ multiplex PCR, the TCRdb table keeps only in-frame clones and is missing some. The sample includes 25,000 to 30,000 clones, roughly 82% of them seen just once. Source material: CD8+ T cells sorted from blood. The receptors originated from a man aged 50 or older in good health.

This sequence joins TRBV7-9 and TRBJ2-5; 8 bases agree with TRBD1. Germline V CDR1 and CDR2: SEHNR, FQNEAQ (reference sequence). V was pared by 6 bases and J by 2 bases, with 8 bases of the junction left unmatched. The CDR3 consists of 15 residues. The CDR3 DNA reads TGTGCCAGCAGTCAAGTCAGGGGGCAGCAAGAGACCCAGTACTTC. Protein product: CASSQVRGQQETQYF. Together with reference TRBV7-9 and TRBJ2-5, the CDR3 gives the full variable domain: DTGVSQNPRHKITKRGQNVTFRCDPISEHNRLYWYRQTLGQGPEFLTYFQNEAQLEKSRLLSDRFSAERPKGSFSTLEIQRTEQGDSAMYLCASSQVRGQQETQYFGPGTRLLVL.

The table lists this clone with a few counts. V is TRBV13 and J is TRBJ1-1; D is undetermined. Germline V gene lookup returns CDR1 PRHDT and CDR2 FYEKMQ (reference sequence). Trimming cost V 2 bases and J 0 bases, with 7 bases left between them. The CDR3 has 14 residues. CDR3: CASSLIRLNTEAFF. As DNA, the CDR3 is TGTGCCAGCAGCTTAATACGGCTGAACACTGAAGCTTTCTTT.

The CDR3 protein is CASSVDGQGAREQYF. The CDR3 nucleotides read TGTGCCAGCAGCGTAGATGGGCAGGGGGCGCGAGAGCAGTACTTC. The chain is built from TRBV9 and TRBJ2-7, with 8 bases fitting TRBD1. Germline-derived CDR1 and CDR2 are SGDLS and YYNGEE. The length of the CDR3 is 15 residues. The junction had 9 bases not matched to a gene; V was cut back by 0 bases and J by 7 bases.

The CDR3 loop is CALLGVDGYTF. CDR3 sequence (DNA): TGTGCCCTACTGGGCGTAGATGGCTACACCTTC. The chain is built from TRBV30 and TRBJ1-2; D ambiguous. V dropped 8 bases and J dropped 6 bases, with 13 bases sitting between them. The CDR3 covers 11 residues. The germline CDR1 and CDR2 sequences are GTSNPN and SVGIG (reference sequence). Supplemented by reference TRBV30 and TRBJ1-2, the full variable domain reads SQTIHQWPATLVQPVGSPLSLECTVEGTSNPNLYWYRQAAGRGLQLLFYSVGIGQISSEVPQNLSASRPQDRQFILSSKKLLLSDSGFYLCALLGVDGYTFGSGTRLTVV.

V usage is TRBV5-1 and J usage is TRBJ1-2; TRBD1 agrees at 8 bases. Looked up from germline, CDR1 is SGHRS and CDR2 is YFSETQ. This CDR3 comprises 15 residues. The ends lost 4 bases at V and 5 bases at J; junction bases unmatched: 10. The CDR3 protein is CASSKGQEISYGYTF. CDR3 nucleotide sequence: TGCGCCAGCAGCAAGGGACAGGAGATAAGTTATGGCTACACCTTC.